What follows are 22 T cell receptor beta chains derived from one specimen sequenced in a study of T-cell memory formation after mild COVID-19. TCRdb fed the 5' RACE reads into MiXCR, producing one record per CDR3 protein. This table holds roughly 310,000 distinct CDR3 sequences, around a sixth found once. The sample comprised PBMCs or a T cell subset sorted from them (not recorded which). The receptor set was obtained from a man aged 18-30 years who had mild COVID-19 (a few samples of this study predate the infection). Cell type and time point are not known.

V usage is TRBV7-9 and J usage is TRBJ2-3; TRBD2 might be the D (6 bases). This CDR3 region has 16 residues. V lost 5 bases, J lost 6 bases, and 21 bases lay in between. Germline CDR1 is SEHNR and CDR2 is FQNEAQ (reference sequence). CDR3 bases: TGTGCCAGCAGCCCCCGGCGGGGAGGAGATTATGATACGCAGTATTTT. This sequence encodes CASSPRRGGDYDTQYF.

The gene calls are TRBV10-3 and TRBJ2-5; 8 bases line up with TRBD1. Germline lookup yields CDR1 ENHRY and CDR2 SYGVKD. The length of the CDR3 is 14 residues. The ends lost 2 bases at V and 5 bases at J; junction bases unmatched: 4. CDR3 DNA sequence: TGTGCCATCAGTGAGGGACAGGGAGACGAGACCCAGTACTTC. It is translated as CAISEGQGDETQYF.

The chain carries TRBV11-2 and TRBJ1-3; no reliable D call. Germline CDR1 is SGHAT and CDR2 is FQNNGV. The V gene lost 3 bases and the J gene lost 3 bases, with 18 bases spanning the gap. This CDR3 has 17 amino acids. The CDR3 loop is CASSLDPKGPYGNTIYF. The DNA of the CDR3 is TGTGCCAGCAGCTTGGACCCGAAAGGGCCGTATGGAAACACCATATATTTT.

There are many counts of this clonotype. V and J are TRBV5-6 and TRBJ2-7, with TRBD2 matching over 9 bases. The CDR3 length is 13 residues. V shed 4 bases and J 4 bases; nucleotides not matched to a gene: 3. Germline V gene lookup returns CDR1 SGHDT and CDR2 YYEEEE. This CDR3 reads CASSGGGAYEQYF. In DNA form, the CDR3 reads TGTGCCAGCAGCGGCGGGGGGGCTTACGAGCAGTACTTC.

The chain has TRBV6-5 and TRBJ2-7; D gene unclear. V lost 2 bases, J lost 2 bases, and 10 bases lay in between. This CDR3 spans 14 amino acids. The germline V gene encodes CDR1 MNHEY and CDR2 SVGAGI. The CDR3 protein is CASSYRQSTYEQYF. In nucleotides, the CDR3 is TGTGCCAGCAGTTACCGCCAGAGCACCTACGAGCAGTACTTC.

The rearrangement joins TRBV10-2 to TRBJ2-1; D unclear. V was trimmed by 6 bases and J by 5 bases, leaving 11 bases between them. The germline gives CDR1 WSHSY, CDR2 SAAADI. This CDR3 has 13 residues. CDR3 DNA: TGCGCCAGCAGGTGGGCCGGACACAATGAGCAGTTCTTC. Protein sequence: CASRWAGHNEQFF.

V and J are TRBV5-1 and TRBJ1-6; a possible D gene is TRBD1 (5 bases). Germline V CDR1 and CDR2: SGHRS, YFSETQ. V was trimmed by 4 bases and J by 7 bases, leaving 15 bases between them. The CDR3 totals 15 residues. The CDR3 loop is CASSPAGALNSPLHF. As DNA, the CDR3 is TGCGCCAGCAGCCCAGCCGGGGCCCTCAATTCACCCCTCCACTTT.

V gene TRBV10-3 combines with J gene TRBJ2-7; tentative D call: TRBD1 (5 bases). V shed 5 bases and J shed 4 bases, with 15 bases lying between them. Germline V gives CDR1 ENHRY, CDR2 SYGVKD. The CDR3 consists of 14 residues. The CDR3 protein is CAISSTGISYEQYF. The CDR3, as DNA: TGTGCCATCAGTTCAACAGGAATTTCGTACGAGCAGTACTTC.

This clonotype has only a few counts. The rearrangement links TRBV5-4 to TRBJ2-3; D may correspond to TRBD1 or TRBD2 (6 bases each). Germline values: CDR1 SGHNT, CDR2 YYREEE (reference sequence). V was shortened by 3 bases and J by 5 bases, with 16 bases between the two germline ends. The CDR3 is 15 residues long. For the CDR3, the DNA is TGTGCCAGCAGCTGGAGAGGGGGGCTCGGAGATACGCAGTATTTT. Protein: CASSWRGGLGDTQYF.

This clonotype was recorded a few times. This chain links TRBV30 with TRBJ1-1; 7 bases agree with TRBD1. Germline trimming cut 2 bases from V and 4 bases from J; bases unmatched to any gene: 4. Germline V gene sequence: CDR1 GTSNPN, CDR2 SVGIG (reference sequence). This CDR3 region has 13 residues. Written as DNA, the CDR3 is TGTGCCTGGAGTCGACAGGGAAGCACTGAAGCTTTCTTT. As protein: CAWSRQGSTEAFF.

This clonotype has more than one count but fewer than ten. The chain carries TRBV7-2 and TRBJ2-5, with TRBD1 matching over 11 bases. Germline values: CDR1 SGHTA, CDR2 FQGNSA. The CDR3 runs to 15 residues. Losses at the gene ends were 5 bases for V and 2 bases for J; bases not matched to a gene: 4. Here the CDR3 reads CASSADRGPQETQYF. In DNA, the CDR3 is TGTGCCAGCAGCGCGGACAGGGGGCCTCAAGAGACCCAGTACTTC.

The count of this clonotype is one. The genes are TRBV6-1 and TRBJ1-2, with a tentative D call TRBD1 (5 bases). From germline, CDR1 is MNHNS and CDR2 SASEGT. The CDR3 contains 14 residues. V was clipped by 7 bases and J by 3 bases, with 15 bases between them. The CDR3, as DNA: TGTGCCAGCACCACGTTGGGACGGTACTATGGCTACACCTTC. Translating gives CASTTLGRYYGYTF.

This clonotype was found a few times. The chain carries TRBV12-3 or TRBV12-4 and TRBJ2-1; possible D gene TRBD1, 6 bases. The CDR3 contains 17 residues. Deletions cut 3 bases from V and 6 bases from J, with 21 bases between. DNA for the CDR3: TGTGCCAGCAGTTTTGGCGCCGGGACACAAATATCCAATGAGCAGTTCTTC. Residues: CASSFGAGTQISNEQFF.

This clonotype has just a few counts. The V and J genes are TRBV4-2 and TRBJ2-3; TRBD2 is a possible D gene (7 bases). The CDR3 spans 16 residues. Germline values: CDR1 LGHNA, CDR2 YNFKEQ. V shed 0 bases and J shed 4 bases, with 14 bases lying between them. In DNA, the CDR3 is TGTGCCAGCAGCCAAGATGTTGGCGGGGGCGCAGATACGCAGTATTTT. Its protein product is CASSQDVGGGADTQYF.

V gene TRBV4-1 combines with J gene TRBJ2-1; D may be TRBD2 (6 bases). The CDR3 totals 15 residues. Germline V gives CDR1 MGHRA, CDR2 YSYEKL. The V gene lost 2 bases and the J gene lost 2 bases, with 10 bases spanning the gap. The CDR3 sequence is CASSQRGTPYNEQFF. CDR3 in DNA: TGCGCCAGCAGCCAAAGAGGGACTCCCTACAATGAGCAGTTCTTC.

The chain recombines TRBV7-2 with TRBJ2-7; D perhaps matches TRBD1 (5 bases). The germline V gene encodes CDR1 SGHTA and CDR2 FQGNSA. The CDR3 runs to 17 residues. V shed 3 bases and J shed 0 bases, with 18 bases lying between them. The CDR3, as DNA: TGTGCCAGCAGCTTCCCCCTCCTCCTAGGGGTCTCCTACGAGCAGTACGTC. It codes for CASSFPLLLGVSYEQYV.

At least ten counts were recorded for this clonotype. The genes are TRBV7-9 and TRBJ1-4; D may be TRBD1 (6 bases). This CDR3 is 12 amino acids long. V dropped 5 bases and J dropped 6 bases, with 7 bases sitting between them. Germline assignment: CDR1 SEHNR and CDR2 FQNEAQ (reference sequence). The CDR3 reads CASSRTDEKLFF. The CDR3 DNA reads TGTGCCAGCAGCCGGACAGATGAAAAACTGTTTTTT.

CDR3 coding DNA: TGTGCCAGCTCCTCGTGGGGTAGCACAGATACGCAGTATTTT. It codes for CASSSWGSTDTQYF. The chain employs TRBV6-2 or TRBV6-3 and TRBJ2-3; D ambiguous. Germline V lookup: CDR1 MNHEY, CDR2 SVGEGT. CDR3 length: 14 residues. Between the trimmed V and J ends, which lost 8 bases and 0 bases, there was a span of 12 bases.

This clonotype has just a few counts. V and J are TRBV6-4 and TRBJ2-6; a possible D gene is TRBD1 (6 bases). The CDR3 totals 15 residues. Trimming pared 3 bases from V and 0 bases from J, leaving 6 bases between. Germline V gene data show CDR1 as MRHNA and CDR2 as SNTAGT. CDR3 in DNA: TGTGCCAGCAGTGAGACAGGCTCTGGGGCCAACGTCCTGACTTTC. Amino acid sequence: CASSETGSGANVLTF.

This clonotype was counted between two and nine times. The genes are TRBV5-1 and TRBJ1-1, with D possibly matching TRBD1 (6 bases). The CDR3 consists of 14 residues. The V and J ends lost 4 bases and 2 bases respectively, with 12 bases between them. The germline V gene has CDR1 SGHRS and CDR2 YFSETQ. CDR3 sequence reads: CASSQGQLNTEAFF. CDR3 nucleotide sequence: TGCGCCAGCAGCCAAGGACAGCTCAACACTGAAGCTTTCTTT.

This clonotype has just a few counts. The chain links TRBV7-2 to TRBJ2-7, with D unresolved. This CDR3 region has 15 residues. Trimming took 5 bases from V and 4 from J, leaving 18 bases between them. In germline, CDR1 is SGHTA, CDR2 FQGNSA. Here the CDR3 DNA reads TGTGCCAGCAGCCCAAACGGGCCGGGCCCTTACGAGCAGTACTTC. Its protein product is CASSPNGPGPYEQYF. Filled out from reference TRBV7-2 and TRBJ2-7, the complete variable domain reads GAGVSQSPSNKVTEKGKDVELRCDPISGHTALYWYRQSLGQGLEFLIYFQGNSAPDKSGLPSDRFSAERTGGSVSTLTIQRTQQEDSAVYLCASSPNGPGPYEQYFGPGTRLTVT.

This clonotype appeared a few times. V is TRBV11-3 and J is TRBJ2-2; D is perhaps TRBD2 (5 bases). The CDR3 is 15 residues long. Looked up from germline, CDR1 is SGHNT and CDR2 is YENEEA. V was pared by 5 bases and J by 4 bases, with 14 bases between. The CDR3 DNA reads TGTGCCAGCAGCCCGAGGACGGGGAGCACCGGGGAGCTGTTTTTT. Translation: CASSPRTGSTGELFF.